This T cell receptor beta chain comes out of a study of T cells in localized non-small cell lung cancer. Whole-study results and caveats: Uninvolved adjacent lung had the highest recorded T cell clonality, with tumor below it. Sequencing covered just one tumor region, so heterogeneity cannot be ruled out. Of the top 100 tumor clones, median approximately 60 were in adjacent lung, approximately 29 among its top 100.

Per germline, CDR1 LNHDA and CDR2 SQIVND (reference sequence). This CDR3 region has 14 residues. V was trimmed by 7 bases and J by 3 bases, leaving 12 bases between them. Produced via immunoSEQ multiplex PCR; TCRdb's table is partial and in-frame only. The data contain approximately 30,000 clones, nearly 80% of them seen just once; the ten biggest clones take up roughly 35%. Regarding this clone: No antigen is known for it.

The gene calls are TRBV19 and TRBJ2-2, with D maybe TRBD1 (5 bases). Here the sequenced sample was peripheral blood, taken before any cancer treatment. The receptor was derived from a male donor at least 60 years old with stage II squamous cell lung carcinoma. The CDR3 loop reads CASKGMAHTGELFF. The CDR3 coding sequence is TGTGCCAGTAAGGGGATGGCCCACACCGGGGAGCTGTTTTTT.